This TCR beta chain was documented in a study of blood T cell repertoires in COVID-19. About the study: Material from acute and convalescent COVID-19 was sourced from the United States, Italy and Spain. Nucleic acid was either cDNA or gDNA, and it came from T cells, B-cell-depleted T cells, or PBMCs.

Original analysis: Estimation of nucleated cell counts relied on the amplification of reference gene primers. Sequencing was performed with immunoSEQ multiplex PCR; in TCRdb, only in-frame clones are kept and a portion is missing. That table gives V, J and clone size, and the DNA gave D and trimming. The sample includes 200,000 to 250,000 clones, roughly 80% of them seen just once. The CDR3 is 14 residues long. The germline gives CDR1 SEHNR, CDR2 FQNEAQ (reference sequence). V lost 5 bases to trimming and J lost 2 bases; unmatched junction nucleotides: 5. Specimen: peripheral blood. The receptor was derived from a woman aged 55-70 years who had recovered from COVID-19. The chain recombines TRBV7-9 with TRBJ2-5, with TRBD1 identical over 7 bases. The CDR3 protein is CASSRGDRQETQYF. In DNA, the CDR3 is TGTGCCAGCAGCAGAGGGGACAGACAAGAGACCCAGTACTTC.